This T cell receptor beta chain was obtained from a study of T cells in Graves' hyperthyroidism and ophthalmopathy. This CDR3 has 14 residues. CDR1 and CDR2 (germline): GTSNPN, SVGIG (reference sequence). The J segment lost 0 bases and the V segment lost 4 bases, leaving 5 bases of the junction unmatched. Enrolled ophthalmopathy patients presented with a Clinical Activity Score of at least 3, a NOSPECS grade of at least 4, and disease duration under 3 months. Diagnosis relied on clinical symptoms, serum thyroxine and TRAb, thyroid ultrasound and orbital computed tomography. Amplified regions were TCR beta CDR3 sequences from RNA transcripts. The study used the HTBI primer set for a first-round RT-PCR of the TCR CDR3. MiXCR was run by TCRdb on the multiplex PCR reads, yielding one entry per CDR3 protein. The sample records around 250,000 distinct CDR3 sequences, around 17% being singletons. This clonotype was observed at least ten times.

The chain carries TRBV30 and TRBJ1-1, with 7 positions matching TRBD1. The sample consisted of blood. The receptor was derived from a young woman with Graves' ophthalmopathy. The CDR3 is CAWTWDSLNTEAFF. The DNA for the CDR3 is TGTGCCTGGACATGGGACAGCTTGAACACTGAAGCTTTCTTT. Combining the CDR3 with reference TRBV30 and TRBJ1-1 gives the whole variable domain SQTIHQWPATLVQPVGSPLSLECTVEGTSNPNLYWYRQAAGRGLQLLFYSVGIGQISSEVPQNLSASRPQDRQFILSSKKLLLSDSGFYLCAWTWDSLNTEAFFGQGTRLTVV.